The text below deals with one T cell receptor beta chain. Antigen specificity is unknown. This sample also contains other DNA sequences that code for the same CDR3. This specimen belongs to a study of T cells in tumors after PD-1 blockade. Background on the study: Patients received pembrolizumab 200 mg every 3 weeks or cemiplimab 350 mg every 2 weeks.

Clones were sequenced by immunoSEQ multiplex PCR, and TCRdb holds only the in-frame ones, with some missing. The sample carries some 66,000 clones, about 74% recorded once. Notes on the study in general: Peripheral recruitment is suggested, as some novel exhausted tumor clones were in pre-treatment blood.

The sequence derives from a human donor with basal cell carcinoma. Sequencing was performed on PBMCs, taken after anti-PD-1 treatment.

The CDR3 DNA sequence: TGTGCCAGTAGTATAGGTGGCAGGGGCTACTCCGGGGCCAACGTCCTGACTTTC. Amino acids: CASSIGGRGYSGANVLTF. V gene TRBV19 combines with J gene TRBJ2-6, with D possibly being TRBD1 (6 bases). The CDR3 contains 18 residues. V was clipped by 1 base and J by 4 bases, with 17 bases between them. CDR1 and CDR2 (germline): LNHDA, SQIVND (reference sequence).